Listed here are 32 T cell receptor beta chains from one sample, sequenced in a study of T cell responses to AZD1222 COVID-19 vaccine. Libraries were prepared by immunoSEQ multiplex PCR; TCRdb keeps only in-frame clonotypes and omits some of them. The sample shows over 110,000 clones, approximately 90% of them seen only once. The material was peripheral blood, obtained on day 0 of AZD1222 vaccination. These receptors all stem from an adult in good health.

The chain has TRBV5-1 and TRBJ1-5, with D perhaps matching TRBD1 (5 bases). Trimming pared 4 bases from V and 7 bases from J, leaving 18 bases between. Germline V lookup: CDR1 SGHRS, CDR2 YFSETQ. This CDR3 region has 15 residues. CDR3 bases: TGCGCCAGCAGCCTGTCGGCAGGGAGGGAACAGCCCCAGCATTTT. Its translation is CASSLSAGREQPQHF.

The chain employs TRBV19 and TRBJ1-4; D unresolved. The V end was cut by 7 bases, the J end by 0 bases, with 12 bases between. The CDR3 has 15 residues. CDR1 is LNHDA and CDR2 is SQIVND in the germline V gene (reference sequence). CDR3 amino acids: CASTVATSTNEKLFF. The CDR3 bases are TGTGCCAGTACCGTCGCAACCTCAACTAATGAAAAACTGTTTTTT.

J is TRBJ1-2 and V is TRBV27, with TRBD1 as a possible D gene (6 bases). The V end lost 6 bases, the J end lost 4 bases, and 15 bases lay between the germline ends. Germline CDR1 MNHEY, CDR2 SMNVEV (reference sequence). This CDR3 region has 14 residues. CDR3 region: CASSSDRHLYGYTF. For the CDR3, the DNA is TGTGCCAGCAGCTCCGACAGGCACCTCTATGGCTACACCTTC.

This rearrangement joins TRBV3-1 (or the pseudogene TRBV3-2) to TRBJ2-3; either TRBD1 or TRBD2 may fit D (5 bases each). This CDR3 contains 15 residues. Trimming cost V 1 base and J 0 bases, with 8 bases left between them. Germline V gene sequence: CDR1 LGHDT, CDR2 YNNKEL (reference sequence). The CDR3 here is CASSQAGLSTDTQYF. In DNA, the CDR3 is TGTGCCAGCAGCCAAGCGGGGCTTAGCACAGATACGCAGTATTTT.

This chain joins TRBV4-1 and TRBJ2-2, with 7 bases lining up with TRBD2. Per germline, CDR1 MGHRA and CDR2 YSYEKL. This CDR3 has 18 residues. Unmatched junction bases numbered 13, after V lost 2 bases and J lost 4 bases. CDR3 sequence: CASSQPTAGGGATGELFF. The CDR3 nucleotides are TGCGCCAGCAGCCAACCAACGGCTGGCGGGGGAGCCACCGGGGAGCTGTTTTTT.

The chain carries TRBV10-3 and TRBJ1-5, with TRBD1 matching 9 bases. The CDR3 has 17 residues. Germline V gene data show CDR1 as ENHRY and CDR2 as SYGVKD. V trimming: 3 bases; J trimming: 0 bases; junction bases outside the gene matches: 6. The CDR3 region is CAISDRDREFSNQPQHF. DNA for the CDR3: TGTGCCATCAGTGATAGGGACAGGGAATTTAGCAATCAGCCCCAGCATTTT.

This chain uses TRBV3-1 (or the pseudogene TRBV3-2) with TRBJ2-1; 9 nucleotides align to TRBD2. The germline gives CDR1 LGHDT, CDR2 YNNKEL (reference sequence). This CDR3 comprises 18 residues. Germline trimming cut 7 bases from V and 1 base from J; bases unmatched to any gene: 14. The CDR3 DNA reads TGTGCCAGCACGGTGGGCCTAGCGGGATTCCCTTCCTACAATGAGCAGTTCTTC. Protein sequence: CASTVGLAGFPSYNEQFF.

The rearrangement links TRBV19 to TRBJ1-2; tentatively, D is TRBD1 (6 bases). Trimming cost V 1 base and J 8 bases, with 14 bases left between them. The CDR3 spans 14 residues. Germline values: CDR1 LNHDA, CDR2 SQIVND (reference sequence). The CDR3 loop reads CASSIGQAHGGYTF. The CDR3 DNA follows: TGTGCCAGTAGTATAGGACAGGCCCATGGAGGCTACACCTTC.

The chain combines TRBV5-5 with TRBJ2-3; possible D gene TRBD2, 6 bases. Per the germline V gene, CDR1 is SGHKS and CDR2 is YYEKEE (reference sequence). The CDR3 consists of 15 residues. V lost 4 bases, J lost 6 bases, and 18 bases lay in between. The CDR3 DNA reads TGTGCCAGCAGCCGGGGACTCGCAGACTCGGATACGCAGTATTTT. As protein: CASSRGLADSDTQYF.

The chain has TRBV5-6 and TRBJ1-1; D remains ambiguous. The germline V gene encodes CDR1 SGHDT and CDR2 YYEEEE. CDR3 size: 15 residues. V lost 1 base to trimming and J lost 6 bases, with 16 bases between them. As DNA, the CDR3 is TGTGCCAGCAGCTTGTATTCATTGGGAGCGTCTGAAGCTTTCTTT. Translated, it gives CASSLYSLGASEAFF.

The chain recombines TRBV2 with TRBJ2-2, with D possibly matching TRBD2 (6 bases). The CDR3 covers 14 residues. V gave up 3 bases and J gave up 6 bases, with 11 bases separating them. Germline V gene data show CDR1 as SNHLY and CDR2 as FYNNEI. CDR3 amino acids: CASSERPSAGELFF. The CDR3 region has the DNA TGTGCCAGCAGTGAGCGGCCTAGCGCCGGGGAGCTGTTTTTT.

The rearrangement links TRBV5-1 to TRBJ1-1; TRBD1 matches 10 bases. There are 15 residues in the CDR3. V trimming: 4 bases; J trimming: 4 bases; junction bases outside the gene matches: 7. CDR1 SGHRS and CDR2 YFSETQ come from the germline V gene. CDR3 loop: CASSGAGTGVTEAFF. The CDR3 DNA follows: TGCGCCAGCAGCGGGGCCGGGACAGGGGTCACTGAAGCTTTCTTT. Full variable domain (missing parts from reference TRBV5-1 and TRBJ1-1): KAGVTQTPRYLIKTRGQQVTLSCSPISGHRSVSWYQQTPGQGLQFLFEYFSETQRNKGNFPGRFSGRQFSNSRSEMNVSTLELGDSALYLCASSGAGTGVTEAFFGQGTRLTVV.

As concerns this clone: This CDR3 is also generated by other DNA sequences in the sample. J is TRBJ2-7 and V is TRBV3-1 (or the pseudogene TRBV3-2); 13 bases line up with TRBD2. This CDR3 has 14 amino acids. Germline assignment: CDR1 LGHDT and CDR2 YNNKEL (reference sequence). The V gene end was trimmed by 4 bases and the J gene end by 4 bases; junction bases not matched to a gene: 1. CDR3 sequence (DNA): TGTGCCAGCAGCCGGACTAGCGGGAGTTACGAGCAGTACTTC. The encoded protein is CASSRTSGSYEQYF.

The chain is built from TRBV5-1 and TRBJ2-4; 11 positions match TRBD1. The CDR3 covers 14 residues. Trimming at V came to 2 bases and at J to 6 bases, leaving 1 base not matched to a gene. Germline V lookup: CDR1 SGHRS, CDR2 YFSETQ. CDR3 in DNA: TGCGCCAGCAGCTTCGGACAGGGGGCAAACATTCAGTACTTC. Its protein is CASSFGQGANIQYF. The variable domain in full, with the rest retrieved from reference TRBV5-1 and TRBJ2-4, is KAGVTQTPRYLIKTRGQQVTLSCSPISGHRSVSWYQQTPGQGLQFLFEYFSETQRNKGNFPGRFSGRQFSNSRSEMNVSTLELGDSALYLCASSFGQGANIQYFGAGTRLSVL.

This sequence joins TRBV2 and TRBJ2-5, with 7 bases matching TRBD2. This CDR3 spans 12 amino acids. V was clipped by 10 bases and J by 5 bases; unmatched bases: 7. Per germline, CDR1 SNHLY and CDR2 FYNNEI. The CDR3 spells CATGAGAETQYF. CDR3 DNA sequence: TGTGCCACGGGTGCGGGAGCGGAGACCCAGTACTTC.

This clone was counted a few times. V is TRBV7-8 and J is TRBJ1-1; D is unclear. Per the germline V gene, CDR1 is SGHVS and CDR2 is FQNEAQ. V gave up 5 bases and J gave up 0 bases, with 10 bases separating them. This CDR3 has 14 amino acids. DNA for the CDR3: TGTGCCAGCAGCATTGGGCGGGTGAACACTGAAGCTTTCTTT. This sequence encodes CASSIGRVNTEAFF. Supplemented by reference TRBV7-8 and TRBJ1-1, the full variable domain reads GAGVSQSPRYKVAKRGQDVALRCDPISGHVSLFWYQQALGQGPEFLTYFQNEAQLDKSGLPSDRFFAERPEGSVSTLKIQRTQQEDSAVYLCASSIGRVNTEAFFGQGTRLTVV.

This clone was detected only once. The chain couples TRBV2 to TRBJ1-2, with 8 bases matching TRBD1. There are 13 residues in the CDR3. The V gene's germline CDR1 is SNHLY and CDR2 FYNNEI. Trimming took 8 bases from V and 0 from J; bases not matched to a gene: 2. CDR3 in amino acids: CASRTGPNYGYTF. For the CDR3, the DNA is TGTGCCAGCCGGACAGGGCCTAACTATGGCTACACCTTC. The full variable domain, with the rest looked up from reference TRBV2 and TRBJ1-2, is EPEVTQTPSHQVTQMGQEVILRCVPISNHLYFYWYRQILGQKVEFLVSFYNNEISEKSEIFDDQFSVERPDGSNFTLKIRSTKLEDSAMYFCASRTGPNYGYTFGSGTRLTVV.

This CDR3 reads CASSLTVVAEAFF. Here the CDR3 DNA reads TGTGCCAGCAGCCTTACGGTTGTCGCTGAAGCTTTCTTT. V is TRBV28 and J is TRBJ1-1; no clear D gene. CDR3 length: 13 amino acids. V shed 6 bases and J shed 6 bases, with 14 bases lying between them. Germline CDR1 MDHEN, CDR2 SYDVKM.

CDR3 amino acids: CASSPPTGFKIPYGYTF. The DNA for the CDR3 is TGTGCCAGCTCACCACCGACAGGGTTTAAGATCCCCTATGGCTACACCTTC. The J gene is TRBJ1-2, the V gene TRBV18, with TRBD1 matching over 7 bases. The CDR3 consists of 17 residues. J lost 4 bases, V lost 0 bases, and 11 bases had no gene match. Germline V gene sequence: CDR1 KGHSH, CDR2 LQKENI.

This chain uses TRBV7-9 with TRBJ1-5, with D uncertain. Looked up from germline, CDR1 is SEHNR and CDR2 is FQNEAQ (reference sequence). Trimming took off 5 bases at V and 1 base at J, with 12 bases between the two ends. The CDR3 length is 15 residues. The CDR3 here is CASSNSMQSNQPQHF. The CDR3, as DNA: TGTGCCAGCAGCAATTCGATGCAGAGCAATCAGCCCCAGCATTTT.

This clone has only one observation. The chain employs TRBV19 and TRBJ2-6; D remains unclear. The length of the CDR3 is 15 residues. Germline CDR1 and CDR2: LNHDA and SQIVND (reference sequence). V was cut by 4 bases and J by 4 bases, with 11 bases left in between. CDR3 DNA sequence: TGTGCCAGTAGTACTCAGGTTTCCGGGGCCAACGTCCTGACTTTC. It encodes CASSTQVSGANVLTF.

In DNA form, the CDR3 reads TGTGCCACCAGCAGAGATATTGCAGGTCGCGAGCAGTACTTC. It translates to CATSRDIAGREQYF. This sequence joins TRBV15 and TRBJ2-7; D gene uncertain. The CDR3 contains 14 residues. Trimming pared 0 bases from V and 6 bases from J, leaving 12 bases between. Germline CDR1 is LNHNV and CDR2 is YYDKDF (reference sequence).

The chain couples TRBV30 to TRBJ2-2; weak D call: TRBD2 (5 bases). The germline V gene encodes CDR1 GTSNPN and CDR2 SVGIG (reference sequence). Deletions cut 0 bases from V and 0 bases from J, with 5 bases between. This CDR3 is built from 14 residues. The CDR3 sequence is CAWSVLANTGELFF. The DNA of the CDR3 is TGTGCCTGGAGTGTACTAGCGAACACCGGGGAGCTGTTTTTT.

The chain is built from TRBV28 and TRBJ1-4; 8 bases are a match to TRBD1. The length of the CDR3 is 14 residues. With 3 bases clipped from V and 5 bases from J, the junction kept 2 bases outside the gene matches. CDR1 and CDR2 from the germline V gene are MDHEN and SYDVKM. This CDR3 reads CASSFRTGNEKLFF. In nucleotides, the CDR3 is TGTGCCAGCAGTTTTCGGACAGGGAATGAAAAACTGTTTTTT.

The chain has TRBV6-5 and TRBJ1-1, with TRBD1 matching over 7 bases. The CDR3 consists of 15 residues. V lost 2 bases to trimming and J lost 3 bases; unmatched junction nucleotides: 6. Germline values: CDR1 MNHEY, CDR2 SVGAGI. Here the CDR3 reads CASSYLDDRDTEAFF. The DNA for the CDR3 is TGTGCCAGCAGTTACCTAGACGACAGGGACACTGAAGCTTTCTTT.

V and J are TRBV5-1 and TRBJ2-1, with 8 bases lining up with TRBD2. The ends lost 5 bases at V and 4 bases at J; junction bases unmatched: 8. The CDR3 is 15 amino acids. Germline V gene lookup returns CDR1 SGHRS and CDR2 YFSETQ. This CDR3 reads CASRSTSGSYNEQFF. In DNA form, the CDR3 reads TGCGCCAGCAGGTCAACTAGCGGCTCATACAATGAGCAGTTCTTC.

The sample holds one count of this clone. V is TRBV5-6 and J is TRBJ1-2; perhaps TRBD1 as D (5 bases). Per the germline V gene, CDR1 is SGHDT and CDR2 is YYEEEE. Trimming left V 2 bases short and J 8 bases short, with 13 bases between. CDR3 length: 13 residues. The CDR3 bases are TGTGCCAGCAGCTTTGACAGAGGTAGGGGCTACACCTTC. The encoded protein is CASSFDRGRGYTF.

V is TRBV23-1 and J is TRBJ1-5, with 7 positions matching TRBD1. TRBV23-1 is classed as an ORF, of uncertain function. J lost 0 bases, V lost 2 bases, and 7 bases had no gene match. CDR3 length equals 17 residues. CDR3 region: CASSQGDSSNSNQPQHF. The CDR3 coding sequence is TGCGCCAGCAGTCAAGGGGACAGTTCGAATAGCAATCAGCCCCAGCATTTT.

The chain uses TRBV11-2 and TRBJ1-1; D remains unclear. CDR3 length equals 11 residues. V was cut by 0 bases and J by 11 bases, with 7 bases left in between. Germline V gene sequence: CDR1 SGHAT, CDR2 FQNNGV. CDR3 loop: CASSLDEIAFF. The CDR3, as DNA: TGTGCCAGCAGCTTAGATGAAATCGCTTTCTTT.

The chain uses TRBV5-1 and TRBJ2-1; 7 nucleotides agree with TRBD2. The V gene's germline CDR1 is SGHRS and CDR2 YFSETQ. The junction had 3 bases not matched to a gene; V was cut back by 3 bases and J by 3 bases. The CDR3 sequence is 14 residues long. CDR3 in DNA: TGCGCCAGCAGCTCGATAGCGGGCTACAATGAGCAGTTCTTC. Its translation: CASSSIAGYNEQFF.

This chain connects TRBV24-1 to TRBJ2-1; D may correspond to TRBD1 or TRBD2 (6 bases each). Trimming removed 4 bases at V and 15 bases at J, with 18 bases between. Germline lookup yields CDR1 KGHDR and CDR2 SFDVKD. CDR3 length: 13 amino acids. The CDR3 DNA reads TGTGCCACCAGTGAGAGGGAGGATCGGGGGCTGTTCTTC. The encoded protein is CATSEREDRGLFF.

The chain recombines TRBV7-9 with TRBJ2-1; 14 positions agree with TRBD2. With 7 bases clipped from V and 5 bases from J, the junction kept 10 bases outside the gene matches. Germline CDR1 reads SEHNR; CDR2 reads FQNEAQ (reference sequence). The CDR3 runs 17 residues. CDR3 bases: TGTGCCAGCACCCATGGACTAGCGGGGGGTCATAACAATGAGCAGTTCTTC. This translates into CASTHGLAGGHNNEQFF.